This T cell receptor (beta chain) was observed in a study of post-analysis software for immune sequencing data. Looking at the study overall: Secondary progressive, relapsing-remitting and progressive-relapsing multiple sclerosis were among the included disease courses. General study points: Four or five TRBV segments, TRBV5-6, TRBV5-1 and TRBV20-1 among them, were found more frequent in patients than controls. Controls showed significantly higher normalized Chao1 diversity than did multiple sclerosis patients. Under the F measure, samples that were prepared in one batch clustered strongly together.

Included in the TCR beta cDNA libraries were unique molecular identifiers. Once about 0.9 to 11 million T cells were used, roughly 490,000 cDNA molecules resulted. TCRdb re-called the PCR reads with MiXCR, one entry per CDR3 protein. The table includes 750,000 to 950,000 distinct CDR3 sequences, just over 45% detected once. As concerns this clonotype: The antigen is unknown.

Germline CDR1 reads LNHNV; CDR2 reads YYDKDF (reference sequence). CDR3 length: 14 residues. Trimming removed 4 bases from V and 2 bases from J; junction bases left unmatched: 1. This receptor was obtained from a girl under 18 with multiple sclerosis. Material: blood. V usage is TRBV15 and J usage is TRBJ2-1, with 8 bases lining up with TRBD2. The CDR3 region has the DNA TGTGCCACCAGCACACTAGCGGCCTACAATGAGCAGTTCTTC. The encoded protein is CATSTLAAYNEQFF.